The present TCR beta chain was sequenced within a study of T cell repertoires in cytomegalovirus infection. Overall study context: Based on public TCR beta signatures, there were indications of CMV infection and of a matching HLA type. Study-wide results and caveats: Identification of carriers of CMV plus the relevant HLA was achieved through cumulative public TCR beta family frequency. Dominating the ex vivo response were HLA-C-restricted CMV-specific TCR beta clonotypes.

TCRdb redid the calling of the reads with MiXCR, one entry per CDR3 protein. Here the sample spans around 280,000 distinct CDR3 sequences, approximately 14% being singletons. On this clonotype itself: What it binds is unknown.

The length of the CDR3 is 12 residues. Per germline, CDR1 SEHNR and CDR2 FQNEAQ (reference sequence). The V and J ends lost 5 bases and 3 bases respectively, with 8 bases between them. V and J are TRBV7-9 and TRBJ2-7; TRBD1 or TRBD2 may be the D gene (5 bases each). The sample taken for sequencing was PBMCs. This sequence was found in a human donor in good health (CMV status not recorded). Some clones in this sample may be carry-over from other donors' samples. The CDR3 nucleotides are TGTGCCAGCAGCCGGGACCACTACGAGCAGTACTTC. Encoded protein: CASSRDHYEQYF.